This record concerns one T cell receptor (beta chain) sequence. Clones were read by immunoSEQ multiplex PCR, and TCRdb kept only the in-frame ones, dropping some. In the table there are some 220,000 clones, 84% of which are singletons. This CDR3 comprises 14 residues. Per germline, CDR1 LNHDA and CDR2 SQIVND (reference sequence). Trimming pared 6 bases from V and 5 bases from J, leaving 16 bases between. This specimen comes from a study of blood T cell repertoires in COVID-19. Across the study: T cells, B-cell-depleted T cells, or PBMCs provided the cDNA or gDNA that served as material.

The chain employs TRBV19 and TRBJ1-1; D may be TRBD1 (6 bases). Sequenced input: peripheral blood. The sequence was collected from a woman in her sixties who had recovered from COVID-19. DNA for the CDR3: TGTGCCAGTAGGGGAGGGGGAAGGTTTACTGAAGCTTTCTTT. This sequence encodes CASRGGGRFTEAFF. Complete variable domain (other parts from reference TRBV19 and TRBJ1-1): DGGITQSPKYLFRKEGQNVTLSCEQNLNHDAMYWYRQDPGQGLRLIYYSQIVNDFQKGDIAEGYSVSREKKESFPLTVTSAQKNPTAFYLCASRGGGRFTEAFFGQGTRLTVV.